Sequencing of this T cell receptor beta chain was carried out in a study of patients and donors after allogeneic stem cell transplantation. This CDR3 is built from 16 residues. J lost 1 base, V lost 0 bases, and 5 bases had no gene match. TCRdb reanalysed the RT-PCR reads using MiXCR and keeps one entry per CDR3 protein. Of 80,000 to 90,000 distinct CDR3 sequences listed, around 48% are singletons. This clonotype was counted between two and nine times. This receptor was obtained from a human donor who was either an allogeneic HSCT recipient or a stem cell or donor lymphocyte infusion donor (not recorded which). It is not recorded whose cells these are; they may come from a transplant donor. J is TRBJ1-1 and V is TRBV12-3 or TRBV12-4, with 7 bases fitting TRBD1. The specimen sequenced was blood, either unsorted or a sorted T cell fraction (not recorded which). Here the CDR3 reads CASSLAIGQENTEAFF. The CDR3 bases are TGTGCCAGCAGTTTAGCCATTGGACAGGAGAACACTGAAGCTTTCTTT.